The rows below give T cell receptor beta chains drawn from one sample of a study of PD-1 blockade in mismatch repair-deficient tumors. The protocol was immunoSEQ multiplex PCR, while the TCRdb copy is restricted to in-frame clones and leaves out a portion. This table holds about 34,000 clones, 65% to 85% found once. The source was PBMCs, collected roughly 6 weeks after starting pembrolizumab. All receptors derive from an adult with mismatch repair-deficient cancer. The CDR3 runs from the conserved cysteine through the conserved F or W. The D gene is left open where the match is weak. The size of a clone is reported for some rows only, either as once, few or many, or as a class for expanded clones.

size	V	D	J	CDR3	DNA
NA	TRBV2	TRBD1	TRBJ2-1	CASSRQGDGNEQFF	TGTGCCAGCAGCAGACAGGGCGATGGGAATGAGCAGTTCTTC
once	TRBV11-1	TRBD2	TRBJ2-1	CASSLGRTSGRSSYNEQFF	TGTGCCAGCAGCTTAGGGAGGACTAGCGGGAGGAGCTCCTACAATGAGCAGTTCTTC
NA	TRBV28	NA	TRBJ1-5	CASSQRRVWNQPQHF	TGTGCCAGCAGCCAAAGACGGGTGTGGAATCAGCCCCAGCATTTT
NA	TRBV25-1	TRBD1	TRBJ1-1	CASSDPNRGPGGTEAFF	TGTGCCAGCAGTGATCCAAACAGGGGTCCCGGGGGCACTGAAGCTTTCTTT
NA	TRBV14	NA	TRBJ1-1	CASSQPGLNTEAFF	TGTGCCAGCAGCCAACCTGGCTTGAACACTGAAGCTTTCTTT
NA	TRBV19	NA	TRBJ1-3	CASSLIYSGNTIYF	TGTGCCAGTAGTCTTATCTACTCTGGAAACACCATATATTTT
NA	TRBV29-1	NA	TRBJ2-3	CSAEGLTDTQYF	TGCAGCGCAGAGGGCCTCACAGATACGCAGTATTTT
NA	TRBV6-4	TRBD2	TRBJ2-1	CASSDRYGTSGINEQFF	TGTGCCAGCAGTGACCGCTACGGGACTAGCGGGATAAATGAGCAGTTCTTC
NA	TRBV28	TRBD2	TRBJ2-5	CASSLSQSLAEETQYF	TGTGCCAGCAGTTTATCCCAATCACTAGCGGAAGAGACCCAGTACTTC
NA	TRBV30	NA	TRBJ2-1	CAWSGASGPFGRNEQFF	TGTGCCTGGAGTGGGGCCAGCGGACCCTTTGGGCGCAATGAGCAGTTCTTC
NA	TRBV19	NA	TRBJ2-6	CASSIVAITGANVLTF	TGTGCCAGTAGTATAGTAGCCATAACTGGGGCCAACGTCCTGACTTTC
NA	TRBV28	NA	TRBJ1-1	CASSKDTVNTEAFF	TGTGCCAGCAGTAAGGACACAGTGAACACTGAAGCTTTCTTT
few	TRBV20-1	NA	TRBJ2-7	CSAPLAREQYF	TGCAGTGCTCCTCTAGCACGGGAGCAGTACTTC
once	TRBV4-1	TRBD2	TRBJ2-1	CASSQDPSGRYNEQFF	TGCGCCAGCAGCCAAGACCCTAGCGGGAGGTACAATGAGCAGTTCTTC
NA	TRBV4-1	NA	TRBJ2-4	CASSQTLTMDIQYF	TGCGCCAGCAGCCAAACTCTTACTATGGACATTCAGTACTTC
NA	TRBV28	TRBD2	TRBJ2-1	CASSFLAGATYNEQFF	TGTGCCAGCAGTTTCCTAGCGGGAGCCACCTACAATGAGCAGTTCTTC
few	TRBV7-3	NA	TRBJ1-2	CASSPTGSGYGYTF	TGTGCCAGCAGTCCGACAGGTTCGGGCTATGGCTACACCTTC
NA	TRBV28	NA	TRBJ2-5	CASRFSREQETQYF	TGTGCCAGCAGATTTAGCAGGGAACAAGAGACCCAGTACTTC
NA	TRBV6-1	NA	TRBJ2-1	CASSGQGLRQFF	TGTGCCAGCAGTGGCCAGGGGTTGAGGCAGTTCTTC
NA	TRBV2	NA	TRBJ1-3	CASSEASGERAGNTIYF	TGTGCCAGCAGTGAGGCCTCCGGGGAGAGGGCTGGAAACACCATATATTTT
NA	TRBV5-1	NA	TRBJ2-7	CASSLKQGWHEQYF	TGCGCCAGCAGCTTAAAGCAGGGGTGGCACGAGCAGTACTTC
NA	TRBV9	TRBD1	TRBJ1-2	CASTESPGQPNRDYGYTF	TGTGCCAGCACCGAGAGCCCGGGACAGCCTAACAGAGACTATGGCTACACCTTC
NA	TRBV19	NA	TRBJ2-7	CASTPDSTTRTYEQYF	TGTGCCAGTACCCCGGACAGTACGACCCGTACCTACGAGCAGTACTTC
few	TRBV20-1	NA	TRBJ1-1	CSAARGTEAFF	TGCAGTGCTGCCCGGGGCACTGAAGCTTTCTTT
NA	TRBV18	NA	TRBJ1-1	CASSPGRSPMNTEAFF	TGTGCCAGCTCACCGGGTAGGAGTCCCATGAACACTGAAGCTTTCTTT
NA	TRBV27	TRBD2	TRBJ2-3	CASSLSPPGVAGVLGDTQYF	TGTGCCAGCAGTTTATCTCCCCCGGGGGTAGCGGGAGTTTTGGGAGATACGCAGTATTTT